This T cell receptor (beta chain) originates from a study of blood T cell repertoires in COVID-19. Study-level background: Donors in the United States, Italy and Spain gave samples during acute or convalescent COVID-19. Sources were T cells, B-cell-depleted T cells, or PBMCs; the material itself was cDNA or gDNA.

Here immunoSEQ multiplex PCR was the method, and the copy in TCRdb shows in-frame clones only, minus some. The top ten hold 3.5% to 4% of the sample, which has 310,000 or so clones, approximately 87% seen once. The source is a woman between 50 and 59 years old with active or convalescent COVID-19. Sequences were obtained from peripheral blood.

CDR3 loop: CASSYSIPGIPGELFF. CDR3 nucleotide sequence: TGTGCCAGCAGTTACTCGATCCCCGGTATTCCAGGGGAGCTGTTTTTT. V and J are TRBV6-5 and TRBJ2-2, with unresolved D. The V gene lost 0 bases and the J gene lost 8 bases, with 16 bases spanning the gap. The CDR3 length is 16 residues. CDR1 is MNHEY, CDR2 SVGAGI, per germline.